The rows below give T cell receptor beta chains drawn from one sample of a study of PD-1 blockade in mismatch repair-deficient tumors. This table comes from immunoSEQ multiplex PCR, and its TCRdb copy is limited to in-frame clones, with some not included. The data contain roughly 40,000 clones, more than 75% of them singletons. The source was peripheral blood, collected roughly 76 weeks after starting pembrolizumab. The receptors stem from an adult with mismatch repair-deficient cancer. CDR3s include the opening cysteine and the closing phenylalanine or tryptophan. Fields, in order: V gene, J gene, clone size, D gene, CDR3 protein, CDR3 DNA. A D gene is named only where the DNA matches it firmly. Clone sizes are given selectively: once, few, many, or a class where the clone is expanded.

>TRBV28|TRBJ1-1|.|.
CASSPRYRGNTEAFF
TGTGCCAGCAGTCCCCGATATCGGGGGAACACTGAAGCTTTCTTT
>TRBV7-6|TRBJ2-6|once|.
CASSSVGGANVLTF
TGTGCCAGCAGCTCCGTAGGTGGGGCCAACGTCCTGACTTTC
>TRBV6-6|TRBJ2-2|.|TRBD2
CASRPTSGRLSGELFF
TGTGCCAGCAGACCAACTAGCGGGAGGCTTAGCGGGGAGCTGTTTTTT
>TRBV19|TRBJ1-5|.|TRBD1
CASSSDRGQQPQHF
TGTGCCAGTAGTTCGGACAGGGGGCAACAGCCCCAGCATTTT
>TRBV7-2|TRBJ2-7|.|TRBD2
CASSSPTSGPYEQYF
TGTGCCAGCAGCTCACCGACTAGCGGTCCCTACGAGCAGTACTTC
>TRBV29-1|TRBJ2-1|.|TRBD1
CSSDRDNEQFF
TGCAGCTCGGACAGGGACAATGAGCAGTTCTTC
>TRBV11-3|TRBJ2-1|.|.
CATARGDEQFF
TGTGCCACCGCGCGGGGCGATGAGCAGTTCTTC
>TRBV11-3|TRBJ2-3|.|TRBD2
CASSSRTSATDTQYF
TGTGCCAGCAGCTCTCGGACTAGCGCCACAGATACGCAGTATTTT
>TRBV10-1|TRBJ2-1|.|.
CASSELGNEQFF
TGCGCCAGCAGTGAGTTGGGTAATGAGCAGTTCTTC
>TRBV7-2|TRBJ2-1|.|.
CASSLSRNSHEQFF
TGTGCCAGCAGCTTATCCAGAAACTCCCATGAGCAGTTCTTC
>TRBV29-1|TRBJ2-7|few|TRBD1
CSVETGGFYEQYF
TGCAGCGTTGAGACAGGGGGGTTCTACGAGCAGTACTTC
>TRBV11-2|TRBJ2-5|.|TRBD1
CASSLGLRTGRETQYF
TGTGCCAGCAGCTTAGGATTGCGGACAGGGAGAGAGACCCAGTACTTC
>TRBV6-4|TRBJ2-4|.|TRBD2
CASSTSGLADIAKNIQYF
TGTGCCAGCAGTACATCGGGACTAGCAGATATAGCCAAAAACATTCAGTACTTC
>TRBV7-3|TRBJ2-1|.|TRBD2
CASSKSGIAGDLEFF
TGTGCCAGCAGCAAAAGCGGGATAGCGGGGGACCTTGAGTTCTTC
>TRBV27|TRBJ1-2|.|.
CASSAQGYVYGYTF
TGTGCCAGCAGTGCACAGGGTTACGTCTATGGCTACACCTTC
>TRBV6-1|TRBJ1-2|.|.
CASSEPGDRWGYTF
TGTGCCAGCAGTGAACCAGGGGATCGCTGGGGCTACACCTTC
>TRBV9|TRBJ2-1|.|.
CASSVGGLSGDLLQFF
TGTGCCAGCAGCGTAGGTGGTCTTAGCGGAGATCTTTTGCAGTTCTTC
>TRBV6-1|TRBJ2-7|.|.
CARDFLASTYEQYF
TGTGCCAGGGATTTTCTAGCCTCGACCTACGAGCAGTACTTC
>TRBV5-1|TRBJ2-7|.|.
CASSVNTYEQYF
TGCGCCAGCAGCGTGAACACCTACGAGCAGTACTTC
>TRBV9|TRBJ2-6|.|.
CASSVQAISGANVLTF
TGTGCCAGCAGCGTACAGGCTATCTCTGGGGCCAACGTCCTGACTTTC
>TRBV11-3|TRBJ1-1|.|TRBD1
CASSTHRGQVGTEAFF
TGTGCCAGCAGCACTCACAGGGGGCAAGTGGGAACTGAAGCTTTCTTT
>TRBV10-3|TRBJ2-3|.|TRBD2
CAISGSLAGETQYF
TGTGCCATCAGTGGGTCGCTAGCGGGAGAGACGCAGTATTTT
>TRBV5-1|TRBJ1-2|.|.
CASSLDRGGYTF
TGCGCCAGCAGCCTTGATAGGGGGGGCTACACCTTC